These 13 T cell receptor beta chains were all obtained from the same sample, sequenced in a study of Ad26.COV2.S vaccination and SARS-CoV-2 variants. TCRdb's copy holds only in-frame clones and misses some; the assay was immunoSEQ multiplex PCR. This table has 350,000 to 400,000 clones, 75% to 90% appearing once. Treatment defined: roughly 19 received Ad26.COV2.S at low or high dose, single or two shots; about five received placebo; per-sample allocation not given. All samples were drawn on day 63, counting from the first vaccine or placebo injection. The sequences come from peripheral blood, collected in a trial of Ad26.COV2.S vaccine versus placebo. These receptors were collected from a person between 18 and 65 years old who received the Ad26.COV2.S COVID-19 vaccine or a placebo.

This clone was picked up one time. The chain is built from TRBV5-4 and TRBJ2-3; D remains ambiguous. Trimming took 4 bases from V and 4 from J, leaving 19 bases between them. Germline-derived CDR1 and CDR2 are SGHNT and YYREEE (reference sequence). CDR3 size: 16 residues. The CDR3 sequence: CASSTERHGPADTQYF. CDR3 nucleotide sequence: TGTGCCAGCAGCACAGAACGACACGGGCCGGCAGATACGCAGTATTTT.

Regarding this clone: Other DNA sequences in the same sample also yield this CDR3. This CDR3 is CASSGYEQYF. The CDR3 DNA is TGTGCCAGCAGTGGATACGAGCAGTACTTC. The chain joins TRBV2 to TRBJ2-7; no reliable D call. The CDR3 sequence is 10 residues long. V lost 4 bases and J 4 bases, leaving 2 bases between the germline ends. The germline V gene has CDR1 SNHLY and CDR2 FYNNEI.

The chain joins TRBV6-5 to TRBJ1-5; no definite D call. Germline lookup yields CDR1 MNHEY and CDR2 SVGAGI. Trimming stripped 9 bases from V and 4 bases from J, with 16 bases between. The CDR3 is 14 amino acids. The CDR3 DNA reads as TGTGCCAGTGAGGACGTGGGAACTAATCAGCCCCAGCATTTT. It is translated as CASEDVGTNQPQHF.

V gene TRBV6-5 combines with J gene TRBJ1-1, with D possibly being TRBD1 (6 bases). Looked up from germline, CDR1 is MNHEY and CDR2 is SVGAGI. This CDR3 is 13 amino acids long. V was shortened by 6 bases and J by 5 bases, with 13 bases between the two germline ends. CDR3 in amino acids: CASRRTGLTEAFF. CDR3 in DNA: TGTGCCAGCAGACGAACAGGGCTTACTGAAGCTTTCTTT.

This chain links TRBV5-5 with TRBJ2-5, with 9 bases fitting TRBD1. This CDR3 is 15 amino acids long. Per the germline V gene, CDR1 is SGHKS and CDR2 is YYEKEE (reference sequence). Unmatched junction bases numbered 14, after V lost 4 bases and J lost 10 bases. CDR3 nucleotides: TGTGCCAGCAGCCTGGTGATCGGGACAGGGAGTCTCCAGTACTTC. Translation: CASSLVIGTGSLQYF.

The rearrangement uses TRBV2 and TRBJ2-7, with D hard to call. The germline gives CDR1 SNHLY, CDR2 FYNNEI. V was clipped by 3 bases and J by 0 bases, with 9 bases between them. The CDR3 is 14 residues long. The CDR3 sequence: CASSDPVLSYEQYF. The DNA of the CDR3 is TGTGCCAGCAGTGACCCCGTACTCTCCTACGAGCAGTACTTC. Filled out from reference TRBV2 and TRBJ2-7, the complete variable domain reads EPEVTQTPSHQVTQMGQEVILRCVPISNHLYFYWYRQILGQKVEFLVSFYNNEISEKSEIFDDQFSVERPDGSNFTLKIRSTKLEDSAMYFCASSDPVLSYEQYFGPGTRLTVT.

The chain has TRBV4-1 and TRBJ1-1, with D tentatively TRBD1 (6 bases). The germline V gene encodes CDR1 MGHRA and CDR2 YSYEKL. V dropped 3 bases and J dropped 8 bases, with 7 bases sitting between them. This CDR3 region has 11 residues. CDR3 in DNA: TGCGCCAGCAGCCATGGGACAGAAGCTTTCTTT. This gives the protein CASSHGTEAFF.

The rearrangement links TRBV6-1 to TRBJ1-6; maybe TRBD1 (5 bases). CDR1 is MNHNS and CDR2 is SASEGT in the germline V gene. The CDR3 contains 14 residues. Trimming took 3 bases from V and 10 from J, leaving 13 bases between them. The CDR3 protein is CASSDRDPGSPLHF. CDR3 sequence (DNA): TGTGCCAGCAGTGACCGGGACCCGGGCTCACCCCTCCACTTT.

This chain joins TRBV2 and TRBJ2-2; the match to TRBD1 covers 7 bases. The length of the CDR3 is 13 residues. V lost 6 bases, J lost 9 bases, and 7 bases stayed unmatched. Germline CDR1 SNHLY, CDR2 FYNNEI. The DNA for the CDR3 is TGTGCCAGCAGCCTCAGACAGGGTAGGGAGCTGTTTTTT. It encodes CASSLRQGRELFF. Full variable domain (outside the CDR3, taken from reference TRBV2 and TRBJ2-2): EPEVTQTPSHQVTQMGQEVILRCVPISNHLYFYWYRQILGQKVEFLVSFYNNEISEKSEIFDDQFSVERPDGSNFTLKIRSTKLEDSAMYFCASSLRQGRELFFGEGSRLTVL.

This clone was detected once. This chain uses TRBV2 with TRBJ2-7, with D unresolved. V was pared by 3 bases and J by 0 bases, with 9 bases between. This CDR3 region has 14 residues. Germline V CDR1 and CDR2: SNHLY, FYNNEI. CDR3 sequence: CASSEGFNSYEQYF. The DNA for the CDR3 is TGTGCCAGCAGTGAGGGCTTCAACTCCTACGAGCAGTACTTC.

The CDR3 region is CASSLLATNSYNEQFF. For the CDR3, the DNA is TGTGCCAGCAGCCTCCTAGCTACCAATTCCTACAATGAGCAGTTCTTC. This rearrangement joins TRBV6-6 to TRBJ2-1, with D perhaps matching TRBD2 (5 bases). Germline loops: CDR1 MNHNY, CDR2 SVGAGI (reference sequence). The length of the CDR3 is 16 residues. Trimming stripped 6 bases from V and 1 base from J, with 16 bases between.

The chain has TRBV5-8 and TRBJ1-4; no clear D. The V and J ends lost 5 bases and 5 bases respectively, with 19 bases between them. This CDR3 has 16 residues. Germline loops: CDR1 SGHTS, CDR2 YDEGEE. The CDR3 DNA follows: TGTGCCAGCAGACATAACGGGCGCGGCTTGAATGAAAAACTGTTTTTT. It specifies CASRHNGRGLNEKLFF.

The chain employs TRBV6-5 and TRBJ2-7; 9 bases map to TRBD1. Trimming took 3 bases from V and 7 from J; bases not matched to a gene: 7. Germline V gene sequence: CDR1 MNHEY, CDR2 SVGAGI. The CDR3 contains 14 residues. The CDR3 DNA follows: TGTGCCAGCAGTTATTTTAGGACAGGGGAGGAGCAGTACTTC. The encoded protein is CASSYFRTGEEQYF.